This section outlines one T cell receptor beta chain sequence together with its context. This specimen belongs to a study of cytomegalovirus exposure and HLA in healthy donors. Primers included in the PCR were 60 Vbeta and 13 Jbeta primers. Assay: immunoSEQ multiplex PCR; the TCRdb copy retains only in-frame clones and omits some. This sample yields 120,000 or so clones, of which roughly 80% are seen a single time; 4% belongs to the top ten. The sequenced sample consisted of PBMCs. This TCR was recovered from a man younger than 30 in good health and CMV-seropositive.

CDR3 loop: CASSYSGQGTNTGELFF. The CDR3 DNA reads TGTGCCAGCAGCTACTCCGGACAGGGAACGAACACCGGGGAGCTGTTTTTT. This chain connects TRBV7-2 to TRBJ2-2; 8 nucleotides align to TRBD1. Germline loops: CDR1 SGHTA, CDR2 FQGNSA. CDR3 length: 17 amino acids. The V segment lost 4 bases and the J segment 0 bases; nucleotides outside the gene matches: 7.